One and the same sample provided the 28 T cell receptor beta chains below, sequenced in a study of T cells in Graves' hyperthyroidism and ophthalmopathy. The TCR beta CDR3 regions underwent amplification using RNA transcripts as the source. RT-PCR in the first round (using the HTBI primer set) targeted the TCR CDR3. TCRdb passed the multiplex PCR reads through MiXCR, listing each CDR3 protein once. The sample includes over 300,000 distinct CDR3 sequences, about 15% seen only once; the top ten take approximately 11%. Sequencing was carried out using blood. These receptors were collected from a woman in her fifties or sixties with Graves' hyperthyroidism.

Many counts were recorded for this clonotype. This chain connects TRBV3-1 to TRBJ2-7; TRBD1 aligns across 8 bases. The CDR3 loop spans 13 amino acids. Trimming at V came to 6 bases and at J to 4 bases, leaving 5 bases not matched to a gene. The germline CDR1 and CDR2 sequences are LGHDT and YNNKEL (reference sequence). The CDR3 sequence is CASRRTGKYEQYF. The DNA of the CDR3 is TGTGCCAGCAGGCGGACAGGGAAGTACGAGCAGTACTTC.

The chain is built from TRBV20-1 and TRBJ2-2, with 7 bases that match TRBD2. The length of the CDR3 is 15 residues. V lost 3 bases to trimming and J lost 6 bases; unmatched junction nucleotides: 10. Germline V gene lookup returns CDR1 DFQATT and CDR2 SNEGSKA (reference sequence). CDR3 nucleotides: TGCAGTGCTAGTGGGAGCGGGACCCCGTCCGGGGAGCTGTTTTTT. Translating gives CSASGSGTPSGELFF.

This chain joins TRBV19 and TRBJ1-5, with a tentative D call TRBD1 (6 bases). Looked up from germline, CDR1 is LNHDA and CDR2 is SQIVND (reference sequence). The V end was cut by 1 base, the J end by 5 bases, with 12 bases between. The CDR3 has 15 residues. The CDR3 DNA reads TGTGCCAGTAGTATAGTCGACAGGTACGATCAGCCCCAGCATTTT. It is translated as CASSIVDRYDQPQHF.

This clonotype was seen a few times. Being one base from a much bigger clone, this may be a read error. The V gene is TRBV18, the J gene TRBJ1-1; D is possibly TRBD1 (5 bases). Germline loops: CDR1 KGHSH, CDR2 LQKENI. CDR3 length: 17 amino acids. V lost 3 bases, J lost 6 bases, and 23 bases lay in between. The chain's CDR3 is CASSPRREGWSGPEAFF. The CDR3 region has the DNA TGTGCCAGCTCACCCCGCCGGGAGGGGTGGAGCGGCCCTGAAGCTTTCTTT.

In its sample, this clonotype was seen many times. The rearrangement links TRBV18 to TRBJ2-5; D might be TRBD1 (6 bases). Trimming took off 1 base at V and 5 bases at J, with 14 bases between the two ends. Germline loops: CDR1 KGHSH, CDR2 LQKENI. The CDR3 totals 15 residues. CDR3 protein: CASSPRGQGRETQYF. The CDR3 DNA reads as TGTGCCAGCTCACCACGGGGGCAGGGTCGGGAGACCCAGTACTTC.

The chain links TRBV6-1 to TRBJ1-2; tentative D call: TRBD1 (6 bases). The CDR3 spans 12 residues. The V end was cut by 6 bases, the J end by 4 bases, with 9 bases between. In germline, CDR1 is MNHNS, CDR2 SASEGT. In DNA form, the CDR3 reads TGTGCCAGCAGCGGACAGTCCTATGGCTACACCTTC. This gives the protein CASSGQSYGYTF.

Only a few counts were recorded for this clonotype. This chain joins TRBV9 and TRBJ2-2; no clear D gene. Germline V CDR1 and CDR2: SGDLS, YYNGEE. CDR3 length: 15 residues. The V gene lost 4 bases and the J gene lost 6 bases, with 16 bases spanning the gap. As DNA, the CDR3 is TGTGCCAGCAGCACCCGGGCCCTGATGGCCGGGGAGCTGTTTTTT. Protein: CASSTRALMAGELFF.

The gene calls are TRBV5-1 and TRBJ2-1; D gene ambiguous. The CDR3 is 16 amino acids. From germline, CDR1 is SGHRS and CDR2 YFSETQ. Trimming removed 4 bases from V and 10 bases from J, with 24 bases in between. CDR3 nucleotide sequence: TGCGCCAGCAGCACCGGACGTGTTGTGCTCCGCGACGAGCAGTTCTTC. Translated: CASSTGRVVLRDEQFF.

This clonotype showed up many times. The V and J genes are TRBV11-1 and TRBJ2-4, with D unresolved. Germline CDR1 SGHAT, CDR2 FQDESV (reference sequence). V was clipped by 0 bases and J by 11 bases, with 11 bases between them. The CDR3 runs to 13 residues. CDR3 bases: TGTGCCAGCAGCTTAGCCTTCCAGTCCGTTCAGTACTTC. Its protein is CASSLAFQSVQYF.

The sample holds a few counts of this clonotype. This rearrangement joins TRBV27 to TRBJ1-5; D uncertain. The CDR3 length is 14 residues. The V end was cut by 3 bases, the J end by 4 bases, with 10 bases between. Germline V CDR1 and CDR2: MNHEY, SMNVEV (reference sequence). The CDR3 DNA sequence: TGTGCCAGCAGTTTTTCTACAAATAATCAGCCCCAGCATTTT. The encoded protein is CASSFSTNNQPQHF.

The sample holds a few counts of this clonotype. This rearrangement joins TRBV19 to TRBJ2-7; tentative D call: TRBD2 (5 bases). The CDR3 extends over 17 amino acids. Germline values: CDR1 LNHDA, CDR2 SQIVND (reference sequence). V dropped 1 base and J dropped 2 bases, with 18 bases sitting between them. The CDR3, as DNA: TGTGCCAGTAGTATAGGGATCGGCGGAGGTGCTACCTACGAGCAGTACTTC. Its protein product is CASSIGIGGGATYEQYF.

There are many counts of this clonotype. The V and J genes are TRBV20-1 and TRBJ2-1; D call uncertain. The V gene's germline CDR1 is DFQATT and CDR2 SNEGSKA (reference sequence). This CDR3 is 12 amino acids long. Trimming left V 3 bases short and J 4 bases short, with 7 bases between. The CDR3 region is CSASKAYNEQFF. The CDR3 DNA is TGCAGTGCTAGTAAGGCGTACAATGAGCAGTTCTTC.

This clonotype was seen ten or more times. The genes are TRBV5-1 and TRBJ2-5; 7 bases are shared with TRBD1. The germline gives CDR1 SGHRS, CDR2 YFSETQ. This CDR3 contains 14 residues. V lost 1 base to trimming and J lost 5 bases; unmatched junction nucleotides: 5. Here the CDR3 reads CASSLTGAEETQYF. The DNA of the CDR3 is TGCGCCAGCAGCTTGACAGGGGCCGAGGAGACCCAGTACTTC.

The CDR3 region is CASSQGGSARVELFF. The CDR3 DNA reads TGCGCCAGCAGCCAAGGGGGATCCGCCAGGGTTGAACTGTTTTTT. This chain joins TRBV4-1 and TRBJ1-4, with a possible D match to TRBD1 (5 bases). From germline, CDR1 is MGHRA and CDR2 YSYEKL. Deletions cut 1 base from V and 12 bases from J, with 18 bases between. The CDR3 length is 15 residues.

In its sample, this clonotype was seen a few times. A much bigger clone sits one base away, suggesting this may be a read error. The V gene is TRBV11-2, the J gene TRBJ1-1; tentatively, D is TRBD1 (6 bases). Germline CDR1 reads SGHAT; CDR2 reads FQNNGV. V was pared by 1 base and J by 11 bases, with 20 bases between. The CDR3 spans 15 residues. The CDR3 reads CASSLGGIQGSGAFF. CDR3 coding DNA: TGTGCCAGCAGCTTAGGTGGGATTCAGGGGTCGGGTGCTTTCTTT.

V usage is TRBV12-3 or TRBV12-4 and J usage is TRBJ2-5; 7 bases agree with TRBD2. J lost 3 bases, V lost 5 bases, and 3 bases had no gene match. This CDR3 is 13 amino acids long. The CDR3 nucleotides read TGTGCCAGCAGTCCTCGGGAGGAAGAGACCCAGTACTTC. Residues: CASSPREEETQYF.

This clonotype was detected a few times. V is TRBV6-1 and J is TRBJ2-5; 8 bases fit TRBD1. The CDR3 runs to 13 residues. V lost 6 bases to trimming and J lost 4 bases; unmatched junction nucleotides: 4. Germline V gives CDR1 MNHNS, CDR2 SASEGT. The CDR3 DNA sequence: TGTGCCAGCAGCGTGACAGGGGCAGAGACCCAGTACTTC. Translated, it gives CASSVTGAETQYF.

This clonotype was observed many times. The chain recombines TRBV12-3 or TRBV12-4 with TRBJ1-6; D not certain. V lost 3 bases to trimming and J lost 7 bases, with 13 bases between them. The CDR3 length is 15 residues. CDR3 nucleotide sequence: TGTGCCAGCAGTTTTGCTGGCCGTGACAATTCACCCCTCCACTTT. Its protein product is CASSFAGRDNSPLHF.

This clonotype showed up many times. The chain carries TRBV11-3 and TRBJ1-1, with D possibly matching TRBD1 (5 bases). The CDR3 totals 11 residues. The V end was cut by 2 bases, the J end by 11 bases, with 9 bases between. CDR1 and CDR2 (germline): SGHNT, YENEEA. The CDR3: CASSLQGGAFF. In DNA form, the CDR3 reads TGTGCCAGCAGCTTACAGGGTGGCGCTTTCTTT. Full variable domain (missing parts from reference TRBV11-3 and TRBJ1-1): EAGVVQSPRYKIIEKKQPVAFWCNPISGHNTLYWYLQNLGQGPELLIRYENEEAVDDSQLPKDRFSAERLKGVDSTLKIQPAELGDSAVYLCASSLQGGAFFGQGTRLTVV.

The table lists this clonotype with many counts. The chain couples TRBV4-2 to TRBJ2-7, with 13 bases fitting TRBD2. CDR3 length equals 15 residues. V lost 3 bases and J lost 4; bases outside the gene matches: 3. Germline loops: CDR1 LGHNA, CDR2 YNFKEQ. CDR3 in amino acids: CASSQPGLAGYEQYF. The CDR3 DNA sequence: TGTGCCAGCAGCCAGCCGGGACTAGCGGGATACGAGCAGTACTTC.

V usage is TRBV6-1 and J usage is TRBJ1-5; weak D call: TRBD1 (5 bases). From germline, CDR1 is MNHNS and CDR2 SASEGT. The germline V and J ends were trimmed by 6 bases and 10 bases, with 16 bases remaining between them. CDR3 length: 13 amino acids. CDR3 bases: TGTGCCAGCAGGGGGGACCCAGGGAATCCCCAGCATTTT. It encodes CASRGDPGNPQHF.

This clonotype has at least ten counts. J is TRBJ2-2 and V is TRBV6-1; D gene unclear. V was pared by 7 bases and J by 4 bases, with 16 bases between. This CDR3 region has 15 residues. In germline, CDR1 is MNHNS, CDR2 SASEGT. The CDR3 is CASTKGFTATGELFF. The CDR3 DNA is TGTGCCAGCACCAAAGGGTTTACAGCCACCGGGGAGCTGTTTTTT.

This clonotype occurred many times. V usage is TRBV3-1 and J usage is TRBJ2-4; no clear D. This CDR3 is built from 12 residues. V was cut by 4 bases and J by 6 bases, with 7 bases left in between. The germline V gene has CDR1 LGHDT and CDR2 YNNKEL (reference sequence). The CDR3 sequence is CASSPRGNIQYF. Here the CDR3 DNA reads TGTGCCAGCAGCCCCCGCGGAAACATTCAGTACTTC.

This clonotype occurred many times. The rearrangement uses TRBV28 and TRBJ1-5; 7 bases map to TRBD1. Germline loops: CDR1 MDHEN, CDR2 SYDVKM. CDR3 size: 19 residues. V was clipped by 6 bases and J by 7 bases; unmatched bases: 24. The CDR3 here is CASSNITLRGTAGNQPQHF. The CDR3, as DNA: TGTGCCAGCAGCAATATAACCCTGAGGGGGACAGCGGGTAACCAGCCCCAGCATTTT.

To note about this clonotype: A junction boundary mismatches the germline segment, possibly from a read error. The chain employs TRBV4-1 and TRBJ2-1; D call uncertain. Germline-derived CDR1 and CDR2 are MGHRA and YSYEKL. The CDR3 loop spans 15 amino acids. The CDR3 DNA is TGTGCCAGCAGCCAAGATCCCCGGTCGTACAATGAGCAGTTCTTC. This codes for CASSQDPRSYNEQFF.

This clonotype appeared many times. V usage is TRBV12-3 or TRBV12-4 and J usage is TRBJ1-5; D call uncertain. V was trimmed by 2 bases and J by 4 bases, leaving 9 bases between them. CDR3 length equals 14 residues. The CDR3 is CASSLRALNQPQHF. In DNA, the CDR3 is TGTGCCAGCAGTTTAAGGGCGCTTAATCAGCCCCAGCATTTT.

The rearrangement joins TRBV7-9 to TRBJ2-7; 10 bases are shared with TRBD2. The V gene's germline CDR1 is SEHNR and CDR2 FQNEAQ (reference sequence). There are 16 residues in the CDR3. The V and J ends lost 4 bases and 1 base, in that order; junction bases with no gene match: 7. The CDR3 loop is CASSSNLAGASYEQYF. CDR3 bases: TGTGCCAGCAGCTCGAACCTAGCGGGAGCTTCCTACGAGCAGTACTTC.

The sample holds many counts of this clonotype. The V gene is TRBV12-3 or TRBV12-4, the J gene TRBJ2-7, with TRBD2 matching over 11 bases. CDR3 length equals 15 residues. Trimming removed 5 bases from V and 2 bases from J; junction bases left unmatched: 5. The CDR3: CASSIGTSGTYEQYF. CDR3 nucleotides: TGTGCCAGCAGTATCGGGACTAGCGGAACCTACGAGCAGTACTTC.